The TCR beta chain described here comes from a study of breast tumors, draining lymph nodes, adjacent tissues. TCRdb independently ran MiXCR on the multiplex PCR reads; one entry per CDR3 protein. The sample comprises 150,000 to 250,000 distinct CDR3 sequences, approximately 31% of which are singletons, and about 4.5% rests with the top ten. The lymph nodes were axillary draining lymph nodes from breast cancer patients. V was clipped by 2 bases and J by 5 bases, with 16 bases between them. The length of the CDR3 is 16 residues. CDR1 is MNHEY, CDR2 SMNVEV, per germline (reference sequence). Points on this clonotype: Its target is not known.

Study results and caveats: Luminal-like breast cancer showed significantly higher tumor–nontumor repertoire similarity than basal-like. That most tumor T cells come from lymph nodes remained unproven. Compared with lymph nodes, tumors were less diverse; compared with nontumor tissue, more.

V usage is TRBV27 and J usage is TRBJ2-1; no firm D call. This receptor was taken from a female donor with breast cancer. Some clones in this sample may be carry-over from other donors' samples. Material: axillary lymph node tissue. CDR3: CASSLIPSLIHNEQFF. The DNA of the CDR3 is TGTGCCAGCAGTTTAATTCCCTCTTTAATCCACAATGAGCAGTTCTTC.